Shown below are 28 T cell receptor beta chains from a single sample sequenced in a study of T cell responses to AZD1222 COVID-19 vaccine. Data came from immunoSEQ multiplex PCR; TCRdb stores just in-frame clones and leaves some out. The repertoire has 95,000 to 100,000 clones, 87% of them found once; the top ten carry about a tenth. The source material was peripheral blood, sampled 28 days after the second AZD1222 dose. The origin of the receptors is an adult who received the AZD1222 COVID-19 vaccine.

The chain employs TRBV30 and TRBJ2-7; D remains unclear. V lost 3 bases, J lost 7 bases, and 10 bases lay in between. The CDR3 sequence is 11 residues long. Germline-derived CDR1 and CDR2 are GTSNPN and SVGIG (reference sequence). CDR3 loop: CAWRILWEQYF. CDR3 in DNA: TGTGCCTGGAGGATATTGTGGGAGCAGTACTTC.

The V call is TRBV28, the J call TRBJ2-3; a possible D gene is TRBD2 (7 bases). The CDR3 is made up of 13 amino acids. Looked up from germline, CDR1 is MDHEN and CDR2 is SYDVKM. V lost 6 bases and J 4 bases, leaving 11 bases between the germline ends. CDR3 region: CASRTGGADTQYF. The CDR3 region has the DNA TGTGCCAGCAGGACGGGGGGCGCAGATACGCAGTATTTT.

The chain couples TRBV5-1 to TRBJ2-2; the match to TRBD1 covers 7 bases. Germline-derived CDR1 and CDR2 are SGHRS and YFSETQ. V shed 7 bases and J 6 bases; nucleotides not matched to a gene: 3. The CDR3 covers 12 residues. CDR3 nucleotides: TGCGCCAGCGGACAGGTGGCCGGGGAGCTGTTTTTT. This encodes CASGQVAGELFF. The full variable domain, in which reference TRBV5-1 and TRBJ2-2 provide the parts outside the CDR3, is KAGVTQTPRYLIKTRGQQVTLSCSPISGHRSVSWYQQTPGQGLQFLFEYFSETQRNKGNFPGRFSGRQFSNSRSEMNVSTLELGDSALYLCASGQVAGELFFGEGSRLTVL.

The chain has TRBV28 and TRBJ2-1; 11 bases fit TRBD2. V shed 6 bases and J 7 bases; nucleotides not matched to a gene: 11. The germline gives CDR1 MDHEN, CDR2 SYDVKM. This CDR3 is 16 amino acids long. The CDR3: CASSLAGGGRRNEQFF. CDR3 DNA sequence: TGTGCCAGCAGCCTAGCGGGAGGCGGGCGACGTAATGAGCAGTTCTTC.

Only a few counts were recorded for this clone. The V gene is TRBV18, the J gene TRBJ1-2; D is perhaps TRBD1 (5 bases). The CDR3 has 15 amino acids. The germline V gene encodes CDR1 KGHSH and CDR2 LQKENI. V lost 0 bases and J lost 8, with 16 bases in between. Written as DNA, the CDR3 is TGTGCCAGCTCACCACCGGGGCCACTCCCCTACGGCTACACCTTC. This sequence encodes CASSPPGPLPYGYTF.

The V and J genes are TRBV19 and TRBJ1-1, with TRBD1 as a possible D gene (6 bases). This CDR3 is 18 amino acids long. Looked up from germline, CDR1 is LNHDA and CDR2 is SQIVND (reference sequence). The ends were cut back, 4 bases at V and 6 bases at J, with 27 bases in the middle. This chain's CDR3 is CASSTTTTGNGPYAEAFF. In DNA, the CDR3 is TGTGCCAGTAGTACGACCACGACAGGTAACGGGCCTTACGCTGAAGCTTTCTTT.

The chain joins TRBV18 to TRBJ1-2; D is unresolved. The CDR3 loop spans 14 amino acids. From germline, CDR1 is KGHSH and CDR2 LQKENI. Trimming stripped 4 bases from V and 3 bases from J, with 12 bases between. The CDR3 loop reads CASSRLPSDYGYTF. CDR3 coding DNA: TGTGCCAGCTCACGACTCCCCTCGGACTATGGCTACACCTTC.

The CDR3, as DNA: TGTGCCAGCAGTGAAAACTTAGGTGGAGGCGAAAAACTGTTTTTT. The encoded protein is CASSENLGGGEKLFF. V is TRBV6-1 and J is TRBJ1-4, with no clear D. The CDR3 is 15 amino acids. The germline V gene has CDR1 MNHNS and CDR2 SASEGT. The V end lost 2 bases, the J end lost 8 bases, and 15 bases lay between the germline ends.

The chain combines TRBV6-2 or TRBV6-3 with TRBJ1-1; possible D gene TRBD1, 6 bases. Per germline, CDR1 MNHEY and CDR2 SVGEGT. This CDR3 is built from 13 residues. Trimming took off 2 bases at V and 4 bases at J, with 8 bases between the two ends. CDR3 sequence reads: CASSYTGFTEAFF. In DNA, the CDR3 is TGTGCCAGCAGTTACACAGGGTTCACTGAAGCTTTCTTT.

This clone was recorded only once. The chain combines TRBV28 with TRBJ1-2; D not certain. The V gene's germline CDR1 is MDHEN and CDR2 SYDVKM. This CDR3 spans 15 amino acids. The germline V and J ends were trimmed by 9 bases and 7 bases, with 24 bases remaining between them. The CDR3 loop reads CASREPTVGGLGYTF. The CDR3 coding sequence is TGTGCCAGTCGCGAACCAACAGTAGGAGGGCTTGGCTACACCTTC.

The chain couples TRBV28 to TRBJ2-7; a weak D match, TRBD2 (5 bases). Germline assignment: CDR1 MDHEN and CDR2 SYDVKM. With 3 bases removed from V and 2 bases from J, the gap between germline ends came to 8 bases. The CDR3 has 13 residues. The DNA for the CDR3 is TGTGCCAGCAGTTTCCCGGGAACCTACGAGCAGTACTTC. Translating gives CASSFPGTYEQYF.

The chain carries TRBV11-1 and TRBJ2-7; a possible D gene is TRBD1 (6 bases). The CDR3 runs 12 residues. V lost 5 bases to trimming and J lost 7 bases, with 12 bases between them. CDR1 is SGHAT and CDR2 is FQDESV in the germline V gene (reference sequence). CDR3 sequence reads: CASSPTGDEQYF. The CDR3 coding sequence is TGTGCCAGCAGCCCGACAGGCGATGAGCAGTACTTC.

CDR3 residues: CASSPRTGGNVGAFF. CDR3 sequence (DNA): TGTGCCAGCAGCCCCCGGACGGGGGGTAATGTTGGAGCTTTCTTT. This chain connects TRBV3-1 (or the pseudogene TRBV3-2) to TRBJ1-1; maybe TRBD1 (5 bases). The germline gives CDR1 LGHDT, CDR2 YNNKEL (reference sequence). The CDR3 is made up of 15 amino acids. Deletions cut 4 bases from V and 10 bases from J, with 22 bases between.

This sequence joins TRBV11-3 and TRBJ1-4; D is possibly TRBD1 (6 bases). The V gene's germline CDR1 is SGHNT and CDR2 YENEEA. Trimming stripped 1 base from V and 4 bases from J, with 13 bases between. The CDR3 extends over 16 amino acids. Here the CDR3 DNA reads TGTGCCAGCAGCTTAGTCGGGGGCAGGGGTAATGAAAAACTGTTTTTT. This translates into CASSLVGGRGNEKLFF.

This clone was counted a few times. The chain employs TRBV4-1 and TRBJ1-3; 9 bases are a match to TRBD1. V lost 1 base and J lost 3; bases outside the gene matches: 1. The CDR3 has 15 residues. Germline V gene data show CDR1 as MGHRA and CDR2 as YSYEKL. The CDR3 nucleotides read TGCGCCAGCAGCCAAGGACAGGGGGGTGGAAACACCATATATTTT. It is translated as CASSQGQGGGNTIYF.

This chain links TRBV27 with TRBJ2-3; D is possibly TRBD1 (7 bases). V was shortened by 2 bases and J by 2 bases, with 23 bases between the two germline ends. Germline V gene data show CDR1 as MNHEY and CDR2 as SMNVEV (reference sequence). The CDR3 totals 19 residues. CDR3 sequence reads: CASSLKAGGLTGVTDTQYF. The CDR3 coding sequence is TGTGCCAGCAGTTTAAAGGCAGGGGGGCTAACGGGGGTCACAGATACGCAGTATTTT.

This chain connects TRBV19 to TRBJ2-1; D is possibly TRBD2 (6 bases). V shed 6 bases and J shed 4 bases, with 19 bases lying between them. CDR3 length: 16 amino acids. Germline values: CDR1 LNHDA, CDR2 SQIVND (reference sequence). CDR3 region: CASSIKSSSAYNEQFF. CDR3 coding DNA: TGTGCCAGTAGCATTAAGAGTTCTAGCGCGTACAATGAGCAGTTCTTC.

J is TRBJ2-7 and V is TRBV4-3, with 9 bases fitting TRBD2. Per germline, CDR1 LGHNA and CDR2 YSLEER. V shed 3 bases and J 2 bases; nucleotides not matched to a gene: 5. CDR3 length: 15 residues. CDR3 nucleotides: TGCGCCAGCAGCCAGGAGCGGGAGGCGACCTACGAGCAGTACTTC. Its translation is CASSQEREATYEQYF.

The chain is built from TRBV7-8 and TRBJ1-4; 7 nucleotides align to TRBD1. V was clipped by 3 bases and J by 8 bases; unmatched bases: 12. Germline loops: CDR1 SGHVS, CDR2 FQNEAQ. This CDR3 comprises 16 residues. The CDR3 DNA follows: TGTGCCAGCAGCTTTCCCCCTGCCGGGACAGCCGAAAAACTGTTTTTT. Its translation is CASSFPPAGTAEKLFF.

This clone occurred once. The V call is TRBV15, the J call TRBJ2-3, with 8 bases that match TRBD2. J lost 0 bases, V lost 1 base, and 3 bases had no gene match. The germline V gene encodes CDR1 LNHNV and CDR2 YYDKDF (reference sequence). The CDR3 extends over 16 amino acids. The CDR3 region is CATSRGSGVSTDTQYF. In DNA form, the CDR3 reads TGTGCCACCAGCAGAGGTAGCGGGGTTAGCACAGATACGCAGTATTTT.

This clone was seen once. The rearrangement joins TRBV9 to TRBJ2-7; D is perhaps TRBD1 or TRBD2 (5 bases each). Germline CDR1 is SGDLS and CDR2 is YYNGEE. V gave up 1 base and J gave up 0 bases, with 11 bases separating them. The CDR3 sequence is 15 residues long. The CDR3 region is CASSVRGLSSYEQYF. Here the CDR3 DNA reads TGTGCCAGCAGCGTACGGGGCCTAAGCTCCTACGAGCAGTACTTC. Together with reference TRBV9 and TRBJ2-7, the CDR3 gives the full variable domain: DSGVTQTPKHLITATGQRVTLRCSPRSGDLSVYWYQQSLDQGLQFLIQYYNGEERAKGNILERFSAQQFPDLHSELNLSSLELGDSALYFCASSVRGLSSYEQYFGPGTRLTVT.

This chain joins TRBV12-3 or TRBV12-4 and TRBJ2-3; D not certain. This CDR3 has 12 residues. The ends were cut back, 6 bases at V and 0 bases at J, with 4 bases in the middle. CDR3: CASSLSTDTQYF. CDR3 DNA: TGTGCCAGCAGCCTTAGCACAGATACGCAGTATTTT.

The V call is TRBV2, the J call TRBJ2-5, with D unclear. The germline V gene has CDR1 SNHLY and CDR2 FYNNEI. V dropped 1 base and J dropped 1 base, with 10 bases sitting between them. The CDR3 runs to 15 residues. Written as DNA, the CDR3 is TGTGCCAGCAGTGAAGTTGAAGGCCTCCAAGAGACCCAGTACTTC. It encodes CASSEVEGLQETQYF.

The genes are TRBV24-1 and TRBJ2-7; 9 bases are shared with TRBD1. The CDR3 has 12 amino acids. The V and J ends lost 9 bases and 6 bases, in that order; junction bases with no gene match: 5. CDR1 is KGHDR and CDR2 is SFDVKD in the germline V gene. CDR3 residues: CATSKTGGEQYF. CDR3 nucleotides: TGTGCCACCTCTAAGACAGGGGGCGAGCAGTACTTC.

The rearrangement joins TRBV19 to TRBJ2-6; TRBD2 aligns across 7 bases. The CDR3 sequence is 18 residues long. V dropped 7 bases and J dropped 2; count of bases not matched to a gene: 14. The V gene's germline CDR1 is LNHDA and CDR2 SQIVND (reference sequence). CDR3 sequence reads: CASTRKPLSGAGANVLTF. As DNA, the CDR3 is TGTGCCAGTACCCGAAAGCCGTTGAGCGGGGCTGGGGCCAACGTCCTGACTTTC.

The chain links TRBV9 to TRBJ2-1, with unresolved D. The CDR3 has 15 residues. The germline gives CDR1 SGDLS, CDR2 YYNGEE. V lost 2 bases and J 7 bases, leaving 16 bases between the germline ends. CDR3 in amino acids: CASSVSGPSTNEQFF. In DNA form, the CDR3 reads TGTGCCAGCAGCGTCTCGGGCCCCAGTACGAATGAGCAGTTCTTC.

The V and J genes are TRBV7-3 and TRBJ2-3; weak D call: TRBD2 (6 bases). Germline CDR1 SGHTA, CDR2 FQGTGA. Trimming removed 5 bases at V and 2 bases at J, with 11 bases between. This CDR3 is built from 14 residues. CDR3: CASSRSGFTDTQYF. The DNA for the CDR3 is TGTGCCAGCAGCCGAAGCGGGTTCACAGATACGCAGTATTTT.

This clone was detected a few times. The V gene is TRBV3-1 (or the pseudogene TRBV3-2), the J gene TRBJ2-1; TRBD2 is a possible D gene (6 bases). The CDR3 length is 12 residues. Trimming pared 3 bases from V and 13 bases from J, leaving 13 bases between. Germline loops: CDR1 LGHDT, CDR2 YNNKEL (reference sequence). As DNA, the CDR3 is TGTGCCAGCAGCCACCTTAGCGGCCCACAGTTCTTC. Residues: CASSHLSGPQFF.